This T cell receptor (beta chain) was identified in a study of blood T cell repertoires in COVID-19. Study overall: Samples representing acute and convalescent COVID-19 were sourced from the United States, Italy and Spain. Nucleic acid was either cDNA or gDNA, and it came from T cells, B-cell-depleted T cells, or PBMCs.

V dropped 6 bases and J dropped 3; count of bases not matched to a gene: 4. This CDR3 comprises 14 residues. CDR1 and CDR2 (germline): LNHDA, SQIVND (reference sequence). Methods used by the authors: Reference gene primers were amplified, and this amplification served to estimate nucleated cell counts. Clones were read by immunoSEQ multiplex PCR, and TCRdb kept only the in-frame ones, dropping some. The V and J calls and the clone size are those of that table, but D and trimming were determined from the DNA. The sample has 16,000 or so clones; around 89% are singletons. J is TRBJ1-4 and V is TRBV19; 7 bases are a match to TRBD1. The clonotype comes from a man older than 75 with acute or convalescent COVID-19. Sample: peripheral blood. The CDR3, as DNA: TGTGCCAGTAGACCGACAGGGTCTAATGAAAAACTGTTTTTT. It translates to CASRPTGSNEKLFF.